Each of the 29 T cell receptor beta chains below was sequenced from the same sample in a study of T cell repertoires in cytomegalovirus infection. A single record per CDR3 protein comes from TCRdb applying MiXCR to the reads. Among roughly 150,000 distinct CDR3 sequences listed, 23% were seen once. Input material: PBMCs. All receptors derive from a human donor in good health (CMV status not recorded). Some clones in this sample may be carry-over from other donors' samples.

The J gene is TRBJ1-6, the V gene TRBV4-1; D gene uncertain. Trimming shortened V by 1 base and J by 4 bases, and 5 bases separated the two germline ends. The CDR3 totals 14 residues. Germline CDR1 is MGHRA and CDR2 is YSYEKL. Here the CDR3 reads CASSQVNYNSPLHF. CDR3 bases: TGCGCCAGCAGCCAAGTCAATTATAATTCACCCCTCCACTTT.

To note about this clonotype: Just one base apart from a much larger clone, this may be a read error. This chain connects TRBV24-1 to TRBJ2-1, with D perhaps TRBD1 or TRBD2 (5 bases each). Germline CDR1 is KGHDR and CDR2 is SFDVKD. The CDR3 covers 13 residues. CDR3 region: CATSDNLGDDQFF. DNA of the CDR3: TGTGCCACCAGTGACAACTTGGGGGATGATCAGTTCTTC.

This clonotype has just a few counts. The CDR3 DNA sequence: TGCAGCGTGAGTGTCTGGGATGGAGAAAAACTGTTTTTT. It codes for CSVSVWDGEKLFF. This chain joins TRBV29-1 and TRBJ1-4; D unclear. The germline V gene encodes CDR1 SQVTM and CDR2 ANQGSEA. Trimming removed 6 bases at V and 8 bases at J, with 16 bases between. The CDR3 extends over 13 amino acids.

The genes are TRBV14 and TRBJ2-7; 7 bases fit TRBD1. V lost 1 base to trimming and J lost 4 bases; unmatched junction nucleotides: 4. Germline lookup yields CDR1 SGHDN and CDR2 FVKESK. The CDR3 covers 14 residues. The CDR3 here is CASSQGPGGYEQYF. The DNA for the CDR3 is TGTGCCAGCAGCCAAGGTCCAGGGGGATACGAGCAGTACTTC.

This clonotype was seen a few times. V usage is TRBV12-3 or TRBV12-4 and J usage is TRBJ2-6, with 7 bases fitting TRBD2. With 4 bases clipped from V and 4 bases from J, the junction kept 1 base outside the gene matches. The length of the CDR3 is 14 residues. Here the CDR3 DNA reads TGTGCCAGCAGTTCCGGGGGGGGGGCCAACGTCCTGACTTTC. Protein: CASSSGGGANVLTF.

The V and J genes are TRBV7-3 and TRBJ2-1; 11 bases fit TRBD2. Losses at the gene ends were 5 bases for V and 6 bases for J; bases not matched to a gene: 6. Per the germline V gene, CDR1 is SGHTA and CDR2 is FQGTGA. The CDR3 totals 15 residues. The DNA of the CDR3 is TGTGCCAGCAGCCCATCCGGGACTAGCGGCAATGAGCAGTTCTTC. This encodes CASSPSGTSGNEQFF.

This clonotype has a count of ten or more. A read error may account for a junction end that differs from germline. CDR3 nucleotides: TGTGCCAGCAGTCTTAGCGGGAGCATAGATACGCAGTATTTT. Protein sequence: CASSLSGSIDTQYF. The rearrangement links TRBV7-9 to TRBJ2-3; 9 nucleotides align to TRBD2. Germline-derived CDR1 and CDR2 are SEHNR and FQNEAQ (reference sequence). CDR3 size: 14 residues.

The chain employs TRBV14 and TRBJ2-7, with 7 bases fitting TRBD1. The CDR3 spans 14 residues. The ends lost 1 base at V and 3 bases at J; junction bases unmatched: 3. The V gene's germline CDR1 is SGHDN and CDR2 FVKESK. CDR3 sequence: CASSQGAGGYEQYF. In DNA, the CDR3 is TGTGCCAGCAGCCAAGGGGCAGGGGGCTACGAGCAGTACTTC.

There are many counts of this clonotype. V gene TRBV7-2 combines with J gene TRBJ2-7, with D possibly TRBD2 on 5 matching bases. Germline CDR1 is SGHTA and CDR2 is FQGNSA. Trimming stripped 0 bases from V and 9 bases from J, with 15 bases between. The CDR3 is made up of 14 amino acids. Here the CDR3 DNA reads TGTGCCAGCAGCTTAGCGTTTGGTGGAGGTGGGCAGTACTTC. Translated: CASSLAFGGGGQYF.

The table lists this clonotype with many counts. The rearrangement uses TRBV11-2 and TRBJ1-2; the D gene is possibly TRBD1 (6 bases). V gave up 0 bases and J gave up 4 bases, with 6 bases separating them. Germline assignment: CDR1 SGHAT and CDR2 FQNNGV. The CDR3 loop spans 13 amino acids. The CDR3 here is CASSLEGGYGYTF. The CDR3 bases are TGTGCCAGCAGCTTAGAAGGGGGCTATGGCTACACCTTC.

This clonotype was counted at least ten times. The genes are TRBV6-6 and TRBJ1-6; D is unclear. CDR3 size: 13 residues. Germline-derived CDR1 and CDR2 are MNHNY and SVGAGI (reference sequence). V lost 0 bases to trimming and J lost 12 bases, with 9 bases between them. For the CDR3, the DNA is TGTGCCAGCAGTTACTCGGGCCAAGAACCCCTCCACTTT. Its protein is CASSYSGQEPLHF.

The chain combines TRBV10-3 with TRBJ2-7, with 7 bases that match TRBD2. The V gene end was trimmed by 0 bases and the J gene end by 3 bases; junction bases not matched to a gene: 14. The CDR3 runs to 18 residues. Per germline, CDR1 ENHRY and CDR2 SYGVKD. Here the CDR3 reads CAISESRGGGSLLYEQYF. In DNA form, the CDR3 reads TGTGCCATCAGTGAGTCGAGAGGCGGCGGGAGTCTCCTCTACGAGCAGTACTTC.

This clonotype came up a few times. This chain links TRBV15 with TRBJ2-5; 9 nucleotides agree with TRBD1. Germline V gives CDR1 LNHNV, CDR2 YYDKDF (reference sequence). V trimming: 0 bases; J trimming: 2 bases; junction bases outside the gene matches: 7. The CDR3 length is 17 residues. Here the CDR3 reads CATSRERQGVLQETQYF. CDR3 sequence (DNA): TGTGCCACCAGCAGAGAACGACAGGGGGTGTTGCAAGAGACCCAGTACTTC.

There are a few counts of this clonotype. In DNA, the CDR3 is TGCAGCGTTGGGGGCCAGACAGATACGCAGTATTTT. This translates into CSVGGQTDTQYF. The chain links TRBV29-1 to TRBJ2-3; D may be TRBD1 (5 bases). Trimming shortened V by 4 bases and J by 3 bases, and 8 bases separated the two germline ends. There are 12 residues in the CDR3. Germline lookup yields CDR1 SQVTM and CDR2 ANQGSEA.

The sample holds a few counts of this clonotype. The V gene is TRBV20-1, the J gene TRBJ2-2; D is possibly TRBD1 (6 bases). Trimming pared 1 base from V and 5 bases from J, leaving 17 bases between. CDR1 and CDR2 from the germline V gene are DFQATT and SNEGSKA (reference sequence). The CDR3 sequence is 16 residues long. CDR3 nucleotides: TGCAGTGCTAGAGCCGCAGGGGTGCCCGATACCGGGGAGCTGTTTTTT. Encoded protein: CSARAAGVPDTGELFF.

This clonotype came up once. The germline gene is not matched at one end of the junction; a read error may be the cause. The CDR3 DNA is TGCGCCAGCAGCCAAGAATACCCGCTCCAGGCAGCTACTAACTATGGCAACACCTTC. Encoded protein: CASSQEYPLQAATNYGNTF. The V gene is TRBV4-1, the J gene TRBJ1-2; D not certain. CDR1 MGHRA and CDR2 YSYEKL come from the germline V gene. The CDR3 extends over 19 amino acids.

The V gene is TRBV19, the J gene TRBJ2-6; 7 bases fit TRBD1. CDR3 size: 17 residues. Germline CDR1 is LNHDA and CDR2 is SQIVND (reference sequence). The junction had 5 bases not matched to a gene; V was cut back by 3 bases and J by 0 bases. The CDR3 DNA follows: TGTGCCAGTAGTATCACAGGGGCGGCCTCTGGGGCCAACGTCCTGACTTTC. This encodes CASSITGAASGANVLTF.

The gene calls are TRBV2 and TRBJ1-1; 9 bases fit TRBD1. CDR1 is SNHLY and CDR2 is FYNNEI in the germline V gene. V shed 6 bases, J shed 1 base, and the junction held 6 bases outside the gene matches. The CDR3 runs to 15 residues. CDR3 protein: CASRETGQGNTEAFF. Written as DNA, the CDR3 is TGTGCCAGCAGAGAGACGGGACAGGGGAACACTGAAGCTTTCTTT.

The rearrangement links TRBV28 to TRBJ2-3; the match to TRBD1 covers 9 bases. This CDR3 is built from 17 residues. The V segment lost 3 bases and the J segment 5 bases; nucleotides outside the gene matches: 12. Germline V gene lookup returns CDR1 MDHEN and CDR2 SYDVKM. The CDR3 region has the DNA TGTGCCAGCAGTTTTACCCGACGGACAGGGGTTGGAGATACGCAGTATTTT. It codes for CASSFTRRTGVGDTQYF.

In this sample, this clonotype turned up many times. V gene TRBV7-8 combines with J gene TRBJ1-1; TRBD1 aligns across 7 bases. V lost 1 base and J lost 4; bases outside the gene matches: 12. This CDR3 has 17 amino acids. Germline lookup yields CDR1 SGHVS and CDR2 FQNEAQ. The CDR3 reads CASSLGQGGVGVTEAFF. The CDR3 nucleotides are TGTGCCAGCAGCTTAGGGCAGGGGGGGGTTGGTGTCACTGAAGCTTTCTTT.

This clonotype was counted between two and nine times. V usage is TRBV29-1 and J usage is TRBJ1-1; 9 bases are shared with TRBD1. Trimming cost V 6 bases and J 4 bases; bases outside gene matches: 9. Per germline, CDR1 SQVTM and CDR2 ANQGSEA. CDR3 length: 14 residues. The CDR3 loop is CSVIEDRGSTEAFF. The CDR3 DNA reads as TGCAGCGTGATAGAAGACAGGGGGAGCACTGAAGCTTTCTTT. The whole variable domain, remainder taken from reference TRBV29-1 and TRBJ1-1, is SAVISQKPSRDICQRGTSLTIQCQVDSQVTMMFWYRQQPGQSLTLIATANQGSEATYESGFVIDKFPISRPNLTFSTLTVSNMSPEDSSIYLCSVIEDRGSTEAFFGQGTRLTVV.

The CDR3 protein is CSASGSAYNEQFF. Here the CDR3 DNA reads TGCAGTGCTAGCGGGAGCGCCTACAATGAGCAGTTCTTC. The chain recombines TRBV20-1 with TRBJ2-1; D may be TRBD2 (6 bases). This CDR3 is 13 amino acids long. Germline V gene data show CDR1 as DFQATT and CDR2 as SNEGSKA (reference sequence). V lost 3 bases, J lost 2 bases, and 8 bases lay in between.

A note on this clonotype: The junction and the germline gene differ at one end; a read error may be behind it. The chain couples TRBV6-2 or TRBV6-3 to TRBJ1-1; TRBD1 is a possible D gene (6 bases). This CDR3 contains 15 residues. From germline, CDR1 is MNHEY and CDR2 SVGEGT. CDR3 nucleotide sequence: TGTGCCAGCAATTACTCACGGGGGCTAAGCACTGAAGCTTTCTTT. It translates to CASNYSRGLSTEAFF.

As to this clonotype: At one of its ends the junction is not consistent with the germline gene, which may arise from a read error. This chain uses TRBV19 with TRBJ2-1; TRBD2 matches at 7 bases. The germline V gene encodes CDR1 LNHDA and CDR2 SQIVND (reference sequence). There are 13 residues in the CDR3. The CDR3 DNA reads as TGTGCCAGTAGTAAGGGACTATACAATGCGCAGTTCTTC. Its protein is CASSKGLYNAQFF.

Judged by abundance, this clonotype is medium-sized. The rearrangement uses TRBV7-2 and TRBJ2-3; D uncertain. Trimming stripped 3 bases from V and 6 bases from J, with 4 bases between. The CDR3 sequence is 11 residues long. CDR1 is SGHTA, CDR2 FQGNSA, per germline. Here the CDR3 DNA reads TGTGCCAGCAGCTTTGCTGATACGCAGTATTTT. Protein product: CASSFADTQYF.

There are a few counts of this clonotype. The chain joins TRBV24-1 to TRBJ1-2, with a possible D match to TRBD1 (5 bases). Trimming removed 7 bases at V and 4 bases at J, with 12 bases between. The CDR3 runs 13 residues. The germline CDR1 and CDR2 sequences are KGHDR and SFDVKD. The CDR3 loop reads CATSQGLGYGYTF. In nucleotides, the CDR3 is TGTGCCACCAGCCAGGGCCTGGGCTATGGCTACACCTTC.

This clonotype came up a few times. The rearrangement joins TRBV5-6 to TRBJ2-7; D is unclear. V lost 1 base, J lost 1 base, and 6 bases lay in between. Germline lookup yields CDR1 SGHDT and CDR2 YYEEEE. The CDR3 covers 13 residues. DNA for the CDR3: TGTGCCAGCAGCTTGCAGCCGTCCTACGAGCAGTACTTC. Translated, it gives CASSLQPSYEQYF.

This clonotype has more than one count but fewer than ten. The chain joins TRBV27 to TRBJ2-5; D may be TRBD2 (7 bases). V lost 6 bases to trimming and J lost 2 bases, with 16 bases between them. Germline loops: CDR1 MNHEY, CDR2 SMNVEV (reference sequence). The CDR3 loop spans 15 amino acids. CDR3 sequence: CASSHNGGPQETQYF. The CDR3 DNA follows: TGTGCCAGCAGCCACAACGGGGGGCCACAAGAGACCCAGTACTTC.

This clonotype was observed a handful of times. V is TRBV6-5 and J is TRBJ1-5; no clear D. CDR3 length equals 15 residues. V shed 3 bases and J shed 0 bases, with 9 bases lying between them. CDR1 and CDR2 from the germline V gene are MNHEY and SVGAGI. Here the CDR3 DNA reads TGTGCCAGCAGTTATGGTCCCAATAGCAATCAGCCCCAGCATTTT. Translated: CASSYGPNSNQPQHF.